This TCR beta chain appears in the sequencing data of a study of early T cells in non-severe SARS-CoV-2 infection. Across the study: The study sequenced bulk RNA from unsorted whole blood, with chains unpaired. Findings of the study overall: The matching step, a VDJdb search, favored anti-spike CD8 responses and missed private and CD4 specificities.

The germline V and J ends were trimmed by 1 base and 7 bases, with 8 bases remaining between them. This CDR3 spans 13 amino acids. The germline gives CDR1 MNHEY, CDR2 SMNVEV (reference sequence). Note on this clonotype: As yet, its antigen is unknown.

Separate cDNA molecules each had unique molecular identifiers attached to them. TCRdb redid the calling of the 5' RACE reads with MiXCR, one entry per CDR3 protein. Of 80,000 or so distinct CDR3 sequences in the sample, 9.5% to 15% are singletons; the top ten hold 3.4%. The J gene is TRBJ2-1, the V gene TRBV27; no reliable D call. The source material was whole blood. The TCR originated in an adult who was a healthcare worker with PCR-confirmed SARS-CoV-2 infection or an uninfected control (not recorded which). The CDR3 DNA follows: TGTGCCAGCAGTTTATACGGGCCGAATGAGCAGTTCTTC. Protein product: CASSLYGPNEQFF.